The T cell receptor beta chain described here comes from a study of blood T cell repertoires in COVID-19. The overall study: Samples taken during acute and convalescent COVID-19 were collected in the United States, Italy and Spain. T cells, B-cell-depleted T cells, or PBMCs provided the cDNA or gDNA that served as material.

The CDR3 runs to 13 residues. Trimming at V came to 5 bases and at J to 4 bases, leaving 2 bases not matched to a gene. Germline V CDR1 and CDR2: LNHDA, SQIVND (reference sequence). In the source study's methods: Amplification of reference gene primers was used by the study to estimate nucleated cell counts. Only in-frame clones appear in the TCRdb table, and some are missing; sequencing was by immunoSEQ multiplex PCR. V and J calls and clone size come straight from that table; D and trimming were deduced from the DNA. The sample comprises roughly 70,000 clones, over 70% of which are singletons, and approximately 20% rests with the top ten.

The chain uses TRBV19 and TRBJ1-2, with 9 positions matching TRBD1. What was sequenced was peripheral blood. This TCR was recovered from a man in his sixties with acute or convalescent COVID-19. CDR3 DNA sequence: TGTGCCAGTAGTGCGGGACAGGGCTATGGCTACACCTTC. The encoded protein is CASSAGQGYGYTF.